This T cell receptor beta chain was captured in a study of T-cell reconstitution after alpha-beta-depleted transplantation in children (dated by TCRdb to about 2016). Regarding the complete study: The study quantitatively tracked T-cell immune reconstitution after TCRalphabeta/CD19-depleted allogeneic hematopoietic cell transplantation in children using TCR repertoire profiling.

The meaning of the sample's treatment or condition label: allogeneic hematopoietic cell transplantation with graft depleted of TCRalphabeta T cells and CD19 B cells. TCRalphabeta/CD19-depleted allogeneic hematopoietic cell grafts were given to the transplant recipients, all of whom were children. Study-level results and caveats: In some patients, the high TCRbeta diversity seen at day 60 was put down to recipient T cells and intrathymic progenitors that had survived conditioning. About two months after transplant, the apparently early recovery of alphabetaT-cell counts reportedly depended on just several hundred clones that had expanded rapidly and came from non-depleted graft cells. The frequencies of hyperexpanded clones fell over the following months, and after one year, T-cell counts and TCRbeta diversity were mostly attributed to newly produced T cells.

Library preparation employed PCR. Sequencing was carried out with an Illumina HiSeq 2500. Molecular barcoding was employed in the preparation of TCR libraries, with unique molecular identifiers being used to normalize TCRbeta repertoire quantification. TCRdb applied fastp at Q25 and MiXCR to the public reads, then kept only in-frame beta chains. Identical CDR3 protein sequences are pooled into one entry, listed with their most common genes and DNA. The sample records around 700,000 distinct CDR3 sequences, around 13% of which are singletons. The ten top clones hold 0.79% of the sample. This clonotype was detected many times. What this receptor recognizes is not known. No much larger clone is present one base from it, and per-base qualities are unavailable. This receptor was obtained from a girl aged 2 to 10 with congenital amegakaryocytic thrombocytopenia, due to receive a stem cell transplant. The sample was PBMCs, taken before TCRalphabeta/CD19-depleted stem cell transplant.

The CDR3 protein sequence reads: CASSFLMLSNQPQHF. The DNA is TGTGCCAGCAGTTTTCTAATGCTGAGCAATCAGCCCCAGCATTTT. This chain joins TRBV28 to TRBJ1-5, with no confident D gene call. V and J are truncated by 3 bases and 1 base respectively, leaving an intervening sequence of 10 bases. CDR1 MDHEN and CDR2 SYDVKM are derived from the germline V gene. The CDR3 starts with the cysteine, ends with the phenylalanine, and has 15 residues. Only the CDR3 portion is preserved as DNA: 45 bases, with reading frame beginning at the first base. The full variable domain, completed from the reference TRBV28 and TRBJ1-5 proteins outside the CDR3, reads DVKVTQSSRYLVKRTGEKVFLECVQDMDHENMFWYRQDPGLGLRLIYFSYDVKMKEKGDIPEGYSVSREKKERFSLILESASTNQTSMYLCASSFLMLSNQPQHFGDGTRLSIL.